This TCR beta chain comes out of a study of T cells in tumors after PD-1 blockade. Turning to the study itself: A subset received ongoing vismodegib 150 mg daily alongside anti-PD-1 therapy. Blood samples averaged roughly 120,000 templates (range roughly 21,000-290,000) and roughly 37,000 unique clonotypes.

Genomic DNA template from tumor biopsies or peripheral blood, 616 ng to 6,004 ng input. Note on this clone: The junction shows a germline mismatch at one end, possibly a read error.

The data were produced by immunoSEQ multiplex PCR, yet TCRdb's version contains in-frame clones alone and is incomplete. The repertoire holds approximately 47,000 clones, over 75% seen once, with approximately 4% in the top ten. Germline V CDR1 and CDR2: GTSNPN, SVGIG (reference sequence). CDR3 size: 11 residues. The clonotype comes from a human donor with basal cell carcinoma. The V gene is TRBV30, the J gene TRBJ1-4, with D maybe TRBD1 (5 bases). The sample was PBMCs, taken before anti-PD-1 treatment. CDR3 coding DNA: TGTGCCTGGGGGACTGGAGAAAAACTGCTTTTT. Encoded protein: CAWGTGEKLLF.